The 8 T cell receptor beta chains given below trace back to one sample, sequenced in a study of blood T cell repertoires in COVID-19. Repertoires were generated with immunoSEQ multiplex PCR, while TCRdb's copy carries only in-frame clones and drops some. The data contain 350,000 to 450,000 clones, over 80% of them singletons. The material sequenced was PBMCs or T cells enriched from blood (not recorded which). These receptors came from a woman between 50 and 59 years old who had recovered from COVID-19.

The J gene is TRBJ2-1, the V gene TRBV29-1; D possibly corresponds to TRBD1 (6 bases). With 4 bases removed from V and 7 bases from J, the gap between germline ends came to 17 bases. This CDR3 spans 14 amino acids. In germline, CDR1 is SQVTM, CDR2 ANQGSEA. The CDR3 coding sequence is TGCAGCGTTGGGATAGGGGGATTGGGTAATGAGCAGTTCTTC. Encoded protein: CSVGIGGLGNEQFF.

The V and J genes are TRBV11-3 and TRBJ1-2, with 7 bases aligning to TRBD1. The CDR3 length is 16 residues. J gave up 4 bases and V 3 bases, and 11 bases lay outside the gene matches. Germline assignment: CDR1 SGHNT and CDR2 YENEEA. For the CDR3, the DNA is TGTGCCAGCAGCTTCGGTTCGACAGGGTTAGGCTATGGCTACACCTTC. This gives the protein CASSFGSTGLGYGYTF.

This chain connects TRBV12-3 or TRBV12-4 to TRBJ1-1; TRBD1 might be the D (6 bases). Trimming left V 3 bases short and J 5 bases short, with 10 bases between. CDR3 length: 13 amino acids. CDR3 residues: CASSFPGTTEAFF. The DNA of the CDR3 is TGTGCCAGCAGTTTCCCCGGGACAACTGAAGCTTTCTTT.

The rearrangement uses TRBV19 and TRBJ1-5; D uncertain. V gave up 4 bases and J gave up 5 bases, with 9 bases separating them. Germline-derived CDR1 and CDR2 are LNHDA and SQIVND (reference sequence). This CDR3 contains 13 residues. CDR3 protein: CASSSQMDQPQHF. As DNA, the CDR3 is TGTGCCAGTAGTAGCCAGATGGATCAGCCCCAGCATTTT.

The CDR3 DNA reads as TGTGCCAGTTCGACAGGGGAGGGGGGATACGCTTTCTTT. This gives the protein CASSTGEGGYAFF. V is TRBV19 and J is TRBJ1-1; 8 bases map to TRBD1. V shed 8 bases, J shed 11 bases, and the junction held 13 bases outside the gene matches. This CDR3 has 13 amino acids. Germline values: CDR1 LNHDA, CDR2 SQIVND (reference sequence).

V gene TRBV7-2 combines with J gene TRBJ1-2; 10 nucleotides align to TRBD1. CDR1 and CDR2 (germline): SGHTA, FQGNSA. The CDR3 is 14 amino acids. Trimming cost V 4 bases and J 7 bases; bases outside gene matches: 6. CDR3 nucleotide sequence: TGTGCCAGCAGCTCTCGGGACAGGGGACGTGGCTACACCTTC. This sequence encodes CASSSRDRGRGYTF.

This chain connects TRBV7-3 to TRBJ1-6, with 11 bases lining up with TRBD1. J was trimmed by 6 bases and V by 5 bases; bases with no gene match: 3. The CDR3 runs to 15 residues. Germline V gene data show CDR1 as SGHTA and CDR2 as FQGTGA. The CDR3 loop is CASSQGTGGNSPLHF. DNA of the CDR3: TGTGCCAGCAGCCAGGGGACAGGGGGTAATTCACCCCTCCACTTT.

This clone was picked up a small number of times. The V gene is TRBV18, the J gene TRBJ1-2, with 10 bases lining up with TRBD1. CDR3 length: 16 residues. In germline, CDR1 is KGHSH, CDR2 LQKENI. V dropped 3 bases and J dropped 7; count of bases not matched to a gene: 11. The CDR3 loop is CASSPNAPGQGTGYTF. In DNA form, the CDR3 reads TGTGCCAGCTCACCCAACGCGCCGGGACAGGGGACTGGCTACACCTTC.